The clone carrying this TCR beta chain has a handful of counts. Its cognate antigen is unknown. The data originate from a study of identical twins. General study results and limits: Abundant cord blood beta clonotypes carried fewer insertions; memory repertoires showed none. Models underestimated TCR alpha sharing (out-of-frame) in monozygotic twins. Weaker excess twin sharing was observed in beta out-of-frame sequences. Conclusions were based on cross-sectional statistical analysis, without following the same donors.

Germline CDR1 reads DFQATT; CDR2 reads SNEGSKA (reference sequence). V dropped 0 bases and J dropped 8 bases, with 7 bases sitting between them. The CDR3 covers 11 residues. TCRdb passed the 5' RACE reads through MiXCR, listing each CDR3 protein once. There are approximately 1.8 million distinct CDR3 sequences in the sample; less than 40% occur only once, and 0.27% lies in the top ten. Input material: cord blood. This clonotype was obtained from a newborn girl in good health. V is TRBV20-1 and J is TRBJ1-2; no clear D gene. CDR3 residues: CSARDPSGYTF. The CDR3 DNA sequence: TGCAGTGCTAGAGATCCTAGCGGCTACACCTTC.